This T cell receptor (beta chain) was captured in a study of blood T cell repertoires in COVID-19. Study summary: Acute and convalescent COVID-19 specimens originated in the United States, Italy and Spain. PBMCs, B-cell-depleted T cells, or T cells were the source of the cDNA or gDNA that made up the material.

Adults between roughly 18 and 89 years of age took part from some 25 US areas. Participant reports of clinical history set cohort assignment. The assay was immunoSEQ multiplex PCR, and TCRdb's table has in-frame clones only and misses some. The table lists approximately 280,000 clones, roughly 80% of them singletons. Germline CDR1 is LGHDT and CDR2 is YNNKEL (reference sequence). The V end lost 5 bases, the J end lost 8 bases, and 12 bases lay between the germline ends. This CDR3 is 12 amino acids long. J is TRBJ1-2 and V is TRBV3-1 (or the pseudogene TRBV3-2), with D perhaps matching TRBD1 (6 bases). The clonotype comes from a man aged 40-50 years who had been exposed to COVID-19. Input material: PBMCs or T cells enriched from blood (not recorded which). The CDR3: CASSGGARGYTF. CDR3 DNA sequence: TGTGCCAGCAGCGGGGGGGCGCGCGGCTACACCTTC.